These T cell receptor beta chains were read from a single sample in a study of shared clonotypes between healthy human individuals. Measured with immunoSEQ multiplex PCR; TCRdb has only the in-frame clones, and not every one. The sample lists about 2 million clones, approximately 94% seen once, with under 1.5% in the top ten. The sequencing input was naive CD8+ T cells sorted from blood. All receptors derive from a man between 18 and 29 years old in good health. Both conserved end residues are part of each CDR3. The order of the fields is J gene, D gene, V gene, clone size, CDR3 protein, CDR3 DNA. D genes are given only for firm matches. Where a row states a size, it is once, few, many or the class of an expanded clone; other rows omit it.

>TRBJ2-5|NA|TRBV5-1|NA
CASRPRGEETQYF
TGCGCCAGCCGCCCGAGGGGGGAAGAGACCCAGTACTTC
>TRBJ1-2|NA|TRBV15|NA
CATSRDLGDYGYTF
TGTGCCACCAGCAGAGATCTAGGGGACTATGGCTACACCTTC
>TRBJ1-1|TRBD1|TRBV27|NA
CASRPRGAEAFF
TGTGCCAGCAGACCCAGGGGGGCCGAAGCTTTCTTT
>TRBJ2-7|TRBD2|TRBV30|NA
CAWSPGAGGYEQYF
TGTGCCTGGAGTCCCGGAGCGGGAGGCTACGAGCAGTACTTC
>TRBJ2-7|TRBD2|TRBV6-5|NA
CASSWREGLDEQYF
TGTGCCAGCAGTTGGCGGGAGGGCCTCGACGAGCAGTACTTC
>TRBJ1-6|NA|TRBV2|NA
CASIMGAGAVSPLHF
TGTGCCAGCATTATGGGCGCTGGTGCGGTTTCACCCCTCCACTTT
>TRBJ1-1|TRBD1|TRBV5-6|once
CASSFGTGNTEAFF
TGTGCCAGCAGCTTCGGGACAGGGAATACTGAAGCTTTCTTT
>TRBJ2-1|TRBD2|TRBV5-1|once
CASSLGLAGAQYNEQFF
TGCGCCAGCAGCTTGGGGCTAGCGGGGGCTCAATACAATGAGCAGTTCTTC
>TRBJ2-7|TRBD2|TRBV4-1|NA
CASSQTLSTSGISYEQYF
TGCGCCAGCAGCCAAACCCTCTCAACTAGCGGGATTTCCTACGAGCAGTACTTC
>TRBJ2-7|TRBD2|TRBV9|NA
CASSASGGAAYEQYF
TGTGCCAGCAGCGCTAGCGGGGGGGCCGCCTACGAGCAGTACTTC
>TRBJ2-3|TRBD2|TRBV27|NA
CASSLVQAAGGRDTQYF
TGTGCCAGCAGTTTAGTTCAGGCAGCGGGGGGGCGGGATACGCAGTATTTT
>TRBJ2-3|NA|TRBV5-4|NA
CASSSGMPEAYF
TGTGCCAGCAGCTCGGGAATGCCAGAGGCGTATTTT
>TRBJ1-1|NA|TRBV5-4|NA
CASSLNGGETEAFF
TGTGCCAGCAGCTTGAACGGGGGGGAAACTGAAGCTTTCTTT
>TRBJ2-1|TRBD2|TRBV4-1|NA
CASSQEPGLADNYNEQFF
TGCGCCAGCAGCCAAGAACCGGGACTAGCGGATAACTACAATGAGCAGTTCTTC
>TRBJ2-1|NA|TRBV9|NA
CASNQGTSYNEQFF
TGTGCCAGCAACCAGGGGACCTCCTACAATGAGCAGTTCTTC
>TRBJ2-1|TRBD2|TRBV7-9|NA
CASSFSGSSYNEQFF
TGTGCCAGCAGCTTCAGCGGGAGCTCCTACAATGAGCAGTTCTTC
>TRBJ2-3|NA|TRBV29-1|NA
CSVVEFVAPDTQYF
TGCAGCGTTGTGGAGTTTGTAGCGCCAGATACGCAGTATTTT
>TRBJ1-1|NA|TRBV7-2|NA
CASSLGVGTEAFF
TGTGCCAGCAGCTTAGGAGTCGGCACTGAAGCTTTCTTT
>TRBJ2-7|NA|TRBV10-1|NA
CASSQGPNSYEQYF
TGCGCCAGCAGTCAGGGCCCCAATTCCTACGAGCAGTACTTC
>TRBJ1-2|NA|TRBV4-1|once
CASSQEGSYTF
TGCGCCAGCAGCCAAGAAGGTAGCTACACCTTC
>TRBJ1-2|NA|TRBV6-5|NA
CASRIRGDYGYTF
TGTGCCAGCAGGATCAGGGGCGACTATGGCTACACCTTC
>TRBJ2-5|NA|TRBV2|NA
CASYQGGSPQETQYF
TGTGCCAGCTACCAGGGCGGATCTCCCCAAGAGACCCAGTACTTC
>TRBJ1-2|NA|TRBV9|few
CASSVDTGNYGYTF
TGTGCCAGCAGCGTAGACACAGGGAACTATGGCTACACCTTC
>TRBJ1-6|NA|TRBV4-1|NA
CASSRTASYNSPLHF
TGCGCCAGCAGCCGGACGGCTTCCTATAATTCACCCCTCCACTTT
>TRBJ2-7|NA|TRBV5-1|NA
CASSLDWSYEQYF
TGCGCCAGCAGCTTGGACTGGTCCTACGAGCAGTACTTC
>TRBJ1-6|NA|TRBV27|once
CASSYREVGNSPLHF
TGTGCCAGCAGCTACAGGGAGGTCGGGAATTCACCCCTCCACTTT
>TRBJ2-1|TRBD1|TRBV19|NA
CASSIPTGLYEQFF
TGTGCCAGTAGTATTCCGACAGGGCTATATGAGCAGTTCTTC
>TRBJ1-5|NA|TRBV25-1|few
CASSVGLNQPQHF
TGTGCCAGCAGTGTAGGGCTCAATCAGCCCCAGCATTTT
>TRBJ2-5|TRBD2|TRBV5-1|NA
CASSFRLAGETQYF
TGCGCCAGCAGCTTCCGACTAGCGGGGGAGACCCAGTACTTC
>TRBJ2-6|NA|TRBV7-9|NA
CARGDTISGANVLTF
TGTGCCAGAGGGGATACCATCTCTGGGGCCAACGTCCTGACTTTC
>TRBJ1-1|TRBD1|TRBV18|NA
CASSPSPGQGSPEAFF
TGTGCCAGCTCACCTTCACCGGGACAGGGATCCCCTGAAGCTTTCTTT
>TRBJ1-1|TRBD1|TRBV5-1|once
CASSLSGQANTEAFF
TGCGCCAGCAGCCTCTCCGGACAGGCGAACACTGAAGCTTTCTTT
>TRBJ2-7|NA|TRBV4-3|NA
CASSQDLQTPSSYEQYF
TGCGCCAGCAGCCAAGATCTGCAAACCCCCTCCTCCTACGAGCAGTACTTC
>TRBJ2-5|TRBD2|TRBV11-1|NA
CASSHISGGPQETQYF
TGTGCCAGCAGCCATATTAGCGGGGGCCCCCAAGAGACCCAGTACTTC
>TRBJ1-1|NA|TRBV11-2|NA
CASSLGGFLNTEAFF
TGTGCCAGCAGCTTAGGAGGATTTCTGAACACTGAAGCTTTCTTT
>TRBJ2-7|TRBD1|TRBV5-6|NA
CASSFGTGYEQYF
TGTGCCAGCAGCTTTGGGACAGGCTACGAGCAGTACTTC
>TRBJ2-5|NA|TRBV28|NA
CASSLVLKTQYF
TGTGCCAGCAGTTTGGTACTGAAGACCCAGTACTTC
>TRBJ2-7|NA|TRBV7-9|once
CASSLVETSYEQYF
TGTGCCAGCAGCTTAGTGGAGACCTCCTACGAGCAGTACTTC
>TRBJ1-1|NA|TRBV6-5|NA
CASSYPEGDEAFF
TGTGCCAGCAGTTACCCCGAGGGGGATGAAGCTTTCTTT
>TRBJ2-5|TRBD1|TRBV6-1|NA
CASSEGQGELRTQYF
TGTGCCAGCAGTGAAGGCCAGGGGGAATTACGGACCCAGTACTTC
>TRBJ2-3|TRBD2|TRBV29-1|NA
CSVRRASGGDTQYF
TGCAGCGTCAGGAGGGCTAGCGGAGGGGATACGCAGTATTTT
>TRBJ1-1|NA|TRBV7-6|NA
CASSLSVRSNTEAFF
TGTGCCAGCAGCTTATCGGTGAGATCGAACACTGAAGCTTTCTTT
>TRBJ2-3|NA|TRBV5-1|NA
CASSSTSPRGPDTQYF
TGCGCCAGCAGTTCGACCTCCCCTAGGGGCCCAGATACGCAGTATTTT
>TRBJ2-1|TRBD2|TRBV2|NA
CASSELAGAYNEQFF
TGTGCCAGCAGTGAACTCGCGGGGGCCTACAATGAGCAGTTCTTC
>TRBJ2-1|NA|TRBV4-1|few
CASSRPSAGTSVEQFF
TGCGCCAGCAGCCGACCTTCCGCCGGGACTTCAGTTGAGCAGTTCTTC
>TRBJ2-2|NA|TRBV25-1|NA
CASSEVGYWELFF
TGTGCCAGCAGTGAAGTTGGATACTGGGAGCTGTTTTTT
>TRBJ2-7|TRBD1|TRBV28|NA
CASRQGGSYEQYF
TGTGCCAGCCGACAGGGGGGAAGCTACGAGCAGTACTTC
>TRBJ2-7|NA|TRBV19|NA
CASSRGRDFYEQYF
TGTGCCAGTAGTAGGGGACGGGATTTCTACGAGCAGTACTTC
>TRBJ2-7|NA|TRBV2|NA
CASGRTNSYEQYF
TGTGCCAGCGGAAGAACCAACTCCTACGAGCAGTACTTC
>TRBJ2-2|NA|TRBV5-6|NA
CASSSPWGVSGELFF
TGTGCCAGCAGCTCACCATGGGGGGTATCCGGGGAGCTGTTTTTT
>TRBJ2-7|NA|TRBV2|once
CASRRGLADSYEQYF
TGTGCCAGCAGGAGGGGTTTAGCGGACTCCTACGAGCAGTACTTC
>TRBJ2-2|NA|TRBV27|once
CASWGTGELFF
TGTGCCAGTTGGGGGACCGGGGAGCTGTTTTTT
>TRBJ1-6|NA|TRBV30|NA
CAWSPPGPPPLHF
TGTGCCTGGAGCCCCCCGGGGCCCCCACCCCTCCACTTT
>TRBJ1-1|NA|TRBV7-7|NA
CASSVNAGTPPFF
TGTGCTAGCAGCGTCAATGCCGGGACGCCTCCTTTCTTT
>TRBJ1-1|NA|TRBV28|NA
CASTPAGWNTEAFF
TGTGCCAGCACTCCCGCGGGGTGGAACACTGAAGCTTTCTTT
>TRBJ2-7|TRBD1|TRBV5-6|NA
CASSLQDRYYEQYF
TGTGCCAGCAGCTTGCAGGACAGGTACTACGAGCAGTACTTC
>TRBJ2-1|TRBD2|TRBV7-9|NA
CASSPGTSGVGSYNEQFF
TGTGCCAGCAGCCCGGGGACTAGCGGGGTAGGCTCCTACAATGAGCAGTTCTTC